These T cell receptor beta chains were read from a single sample in a study of STAT5B mutations in CD4+ large granular lymphocyte leukemia. Data came from immunoSEQ multiplex PCR; TCRdb stores just in-frame clones and leaves some out. The sample holds tens of thousands of clones, about four fifths seen once. Sequenced: CD4+ T cells from blood buffy coats. Receptors originate from a human donor in good health. Both conserved end residues are part of each CDR3. A D gene is named only where the DNA matches it firmly. Clone size is not always given. Where it is, it says once, few, many or a class for expanded clones.

cdr3_aa: CASSQTSSDTQYF; cdr3_nt: TGTGCCAGCAGCCAAACTAGCTCAGATACGCAGTATTTT; clone_size: -; j_call: TRBJ2-3; v_call: TRBV7-3; d_call: -
cdr3_aa: CAISGEQGSSYEQYF; cdr3_nt: TGTGCCATCAGTGGTGAACAGGGGTCCTCGTACGAGCAGTACTTC; clone_size: -; j_call: TRBJ2-7; v_call: TRBV10-3; d_call: TRBD1
cdr3_aa: CASSLGGSDGYTF; cdr3_nt: TGTGCCAGCAGCTTAGGAGGGTCCGATGGCTACACCTTC; clone_size: -; j_call: TRBJ1-2; v_call: TRBV7-9; d_call: -
cdr3_aa: CASSVGLVFNTGELFF; cdr3_nt: TGTGCCAGCAGCGTAGGGTTGGTGTTTAACACCGGGGAGCTGTTTTTT; clone_size: -; j_call: TRBJ2-2; v_call: TRBV9; d_call: -
cdr3_aa: CSASPGNGYTF; cdr3_nt: TGCAGTGCTAGTCCGGGGAATGGCTACACCTTC; clone_size: few; j_call: TRBJ1-2; v_call: TRBV20-1; d_call: -
cdr3_aa: CASSEGRDSPYEQYF; cdr3_nt: TGTGCCAGCAGTGAAGGGCGGGACAGTCCCTACGAGCAGTACTTC; clone_size: -; j_call: TRBJ2-7; v_call: TRBV2; d_call: -
cdr3_aa: CASSYERQGAGGYTF; cdr3_nt: TGTGCCAGCAGTTACGAGAGACAGGGGGCAGGTGGCTACACCTTC; clone_size: -; j_call: TRBJ1-2; v_call: TRBV6-5; d_call: TRBD1
cdr3_aa: CASSAFPTGYEQYF; cdr3_nt: TGTGCCAGCAGCGCATTCCCGACTGGCTACGAGCAGTACTTC; clone_size: -; j_call: TRBJ2-7; v_call: TRBV9; d_call: -
cdr3_aa: CASSEGTGVNYGYTF; cdr3_nt: TGTGCCAGCAGCGAAGGGACAGGGGTTAACTATGGCTACACCTTC; clone_size: -; j_call: TRBJ1-2; v_call: TRBV7-2; d_call: TRBD1
cdr3_aa: CASSTRRGATYGYTF; cdr3_nt: TGTGCCAGCAGCACTCGACGGGGGGCGACCTATGGCTACACCTTC; clone_size: -; j_call: TRBJ1-2; v_call: TRBV7-9; d_call: -
cdr3_aa: CASSSMGQGNTEAFF; cdr3_nt: TGTGCCAGCAGCTCAATGGGACAAGGAAACACTGAAGCTTTCTTT; clone_size: -; j_call: TRBJ1-1; v_call: TRBV7-9; d_call: -
cdr3_aa: CASSPPGVLNTEAFF; cdr3_nt: TGTGCCAGCAGCCCCCCCGGAGTTCTGAACACTGAAGCTTTCTTT; clone_size: -; j_call: TRBJ1-1; v_call: TRBV5-4; d_call: -
cdr3_aa: CASSPSGGTGNTIYF; cdr3_nt: TGCGCCAGCAGCCCCTCCGGGGGAACGGGAAACACCATATATTTT; clone_size: -; j_call: TRBJ1-3; v_call: TRBV5-1; d_call: -
cdr3_aa: CASSLAASISYEQYF; cdr3_nt: TGTGCCAGCAGCTTAGCGGCCTCAATTAGCTACGAGCAGTACTTC; clone_size: -; j_call: TRBJ2-7; v_call: TRBV7-8; d_call: -
cdr3_aa: CSVEGPTNEKLFF; cdr3_nt: TGCAGCGTTGAAGGTCCAACTAATGAAAAACTGTTTTTT; clone_size: -; j_call: TRBJ1-4; v_call: TRBV29-1; d_call: -
cdr3_aa: CASSSIQGYGWTEAFF; cdr3_nt: TGTGCCAGCAGCTCGATCCAAGGGTACGGGTGGACTGAAGCTTTCTTT; clone_size: -; j_call: TRBJ1-1; v_call: TRBV7-2; d_call: -
cdr3_aa: CSFLSTDTRYEQYF; cdr3_nt: TGCAGCTTTCTGTCGACGGACACGCGGTACGAGCAGTACTTC; clone_size: -; j_call: TRBJ2-7; v_call: TRBV29-1; d_call: -
cdr3_aa: CASTGGFILGTEAFF; cdr3_nt: TGTGCCAGCACGGGTGGTTTTATCCTGGGCACTGAAGCTTTCTTT; clone_size: -; j_call: TRBJ1-1; v_call: TRBV6-1; d_call: -
cdr3_aa: CASSPPGQGIANEQFF; cdr3_nt: TGTGCCAGCTCACCACCGGGACAGGGGATTGCCAATGAGCAGTTCTTC; clone_size: few; j_call: TRBJ2-1; v_call: TRBV18; d_call: TRBD1
cdr3_aa: CASSIGVANYGYTF; cdr3_nt: TGTGCCAGTAGTATAGGTGTAGCTAACTATGGCTACACCTTC; clone_size: -; j_call: TRBJ1-2; v_call: TRBV19; d_call: -
cdr3_aa: CASRTEVTEAFF; cdr3_nt: TGTGCCAGCAGGACCGAAGTTACTGAAGCTTTCTTT; clone_size: -; j_call: TRBJ1-1; v_call: TRBV28; d_call: -
cdr3_aa: CASKLTTGAYEQYF; cdr3_nt: TGTGCCAGTAAGTTGACGACAGGGGCCTACGAGCAGTACTTC; clone_size: -; j_call: TRBJ2-7; v_call: TRBV19; d_call: TRBD1
cdr3_aa: CASSKGGGDRNANYGYTF; cdr3_nt: TGTGCCAGCAGCAAGGGGGGTGGAGACAGGAATGCCAACTATGGCTACACCTTC; clone_size: -; j_call: TRBJ1-2; v_call: TRBV21-1; d_call: -
cdr3_aa: CAWMEDRENTEAFF; cdr3_nt: TGTGCCTGGATGGAGGACAGGGAGAACACTGAAGCTTTCTTT; clone_size: -; j_call: TRBJ1-1; v_call: TRBV30; d_call: TRBD1
cdr3_aa: CASSLSSGHETQYF; cdr3_nt: TGTGCCAGCAGCTTAAGTTCCGGGCATGAGACCCAGTACTTC; clone_size: once; j_call: TRBJ2-5; v_call: TRBV7-3; d_call: -
cdr3_aa: CASSLQNEQFF; cdr3_nt: TGTGCCAGCAGTTTGCAAAATGAGCAGTTCTTC; clone_size: -; j_call: TRBJ2-1; v_call: TRBV7-9; d_call: -
cdr3_aa: CASSPGTGGKDEAFF; cdr3_nt: TGTGCCAGCAGTCCCGGGACAGGGGGTAAGGATGAAGCTTTCTTT; clone_size: -; j_call: TRBJ1-1; v_call: TRBV28; d_call: TRBD1
cdr3_aa: CASSWLDRFESGAEAFF; cdr3_nt: TGTGCCAGCTCATGGTTGGACAGGTTCGAATCCGGGGCTGAAGCTTTCTTT; clone_size: -; j_call: TRBJ1-1; v_call: TRBV18; d_call: TRBD1
cdr3_aa: CASSAGQGQPQHF; cdr3_nt: TGTGCCAGTAGTGCGGGACAGGGGCAGCCCCAGCATTTT; clone_size: few; j_call: TRBJ1-5; v_call: TRBV19; d_call: TRBD1
cdr3_aa: CASSGLAGYTDTQYF; cdr3_nt: TGTGCCAGTAGCGGACTAGCGGGATACACAGATACGCAGTATTTT; clone_size: -; j_call: TRBJ2-3; v_call: TRBV19; d_call: TRBD2
cdr3_aa: CASSPNAISNTEAFF; cdr3_nt: TGTGCCAGCAGCCCTAATGCCATATCGAACACTGAAGCTTTCTTT; clone_size: -; j_call: TRBJ1-1; v_call: TRBV6-6; d_call: -
cdr3_aa: CASTRDGTHEQYF; cdr3_nt: TGTGCCAGCACGCGTGACGGGACCCACGAGCAGTACTTC; clone_size: -; j_call: TRBJ2-7; v_call: TRBV6-5; d_call: -
cdr3_aa: CASSISPGSYNEQFF; cdr3_nt: TGTGCCAGTAGTATTTCTCCAGGCTCCTACAATGAGCAGTTCTTC; clone_size: -; j_call: TRBJ2-1; v_call: TRBV19; d_call: -
cdr3_aa: CASRKAGESYEQYF; cdr3_nt: TGTGCCAGCAGGAAGGCAGGGGAGTCCTACGAGCAGTACTTC; clone_size: -; j_call: TRBJ2-7; v_call: TRBV25-1; d_call: -
cdr3_aa: CASARDRGRTEAFF; cdr3_nt: TGTGCCAGCGCCAGGGACAGGGGAAGAACTGAAGCTTTCTTT; clone_size: -; j_call: TRBJ1-1; v_call: TRBV6-5; d_call: TRBD1
cdr3_aa: CASSLDRNTEAFF; cdr3_nt: TGTGCCAGCAGTTTGGACAGGAACACTGAAGCTTTCTTT; clone_size: -; j_call: TRBJ1-1; v_call: TRBV2; d_call: -
cdr3_aa: CASSTRDGSGYTF; cdr3_nt: TGTGCCAGTAGTACCCGAGACGGGAGCGGCTACACCTTC; clone_size: -; j_call: TRBJ1-2; v_call: TRBV19; d_call: -
cdr3_aa: CASSFDRGNYGYTF; cdr3_nt: TGTGCCAGCAGCTTCGATCGGGGAAACTATGGCTACACCTTC; clone_size: -; j_call: TRBJ1-2; v_call: TRBV7-2; d_call: -
cdr3_aa: CAWSANTGGPGELFF; cdr3_nt: TGTGCCTGGAGTGCCAATACGGGCGGGCCCGGGGAGCTGTTTTTT; clone_size: once; j_call: TRBJ2-2; v_call: TRBV30; d_call: -
cdr3_aa: CASSTTSGRASGTGELFF; cdr3_nt: TGTGCCAGCAGTACCACTAGCGGGAGGGCCAGTGGCACCGGGGAGCTGTTTTTT; clone_size: -; j_call: TRBJ2-2; v_call: TRBV9; d_call: TRBD2